This TCR beta chain derives from a study of type 1 and type 2 diabetes patients. Study results and limitations: Some HECs seen only in T1D might also appear in more T2D or control samples.

A word on this clonotype: The antigen remains unidentified.

Each diabetic donor fulfilled classification criteria for either type 1 or type 2. PCR was run on genomic DNA. The TCR beta CDR3 region was amplified using 30 forward and 13 reverse primers. MiXCR, applied by TCRdb to the multiplex PCR reads, yields one record per CDR3 protein. This table has more than 250,000 distinct CDR3 sequences, over 45% appearing once. This CDR3 comprises 11 residues. After removal of 5 bases from V and 7 bases from J, the junction contained 1 base not matched to a gene. Germline assignment: CDR1 DFQATT and CDR2 SNEGSKA (reference sequence). This sequence was found in a man aged 18 to 29 with type 2 diabetes. The specimen sequenced was peripheral blood mononuclear cells (PBMCs). The gene calls are TRBV20-1 and TRBJ2-2; 7 positions match TRBD1. DNA for the CDR3: TGCAGTGCTCACAGGGGCGGGGAGCTGTTTTTT. Translation gives CSAHRGGELFF.